This TCR beta chain was retrieved from a study of CD8 T cells in Susac syndrome. After extraction with the RNeasy kit, roughly 0.5 to 1 ug of the RNA was reverse transcribed using random hexamers. The TCR beta CDR3 was amplified by immunoSEQ multiplex PCR across 54 Vbeta, 13 Jbeta. TCRdb called the immunoSEQ multiplex PCR reads again in MiXCR, with one record for every CDR3 protein. Of roughly 150,000 distinct CDR3 sequences in the sample, about 90% were seen once. This CDR3 region has 13 residues. V shed 2 bases and J shed 1 base, with 8 bases lying between them. Germline lookup yields CDR1 DFQATT and CDR2 SNEGSKA (reference sequence). Sequencing of TCR beta was carried out in blood CD8+ and CD4+ T cells.

The chain links TRBV20-1 to TRBJ1-1; the D is unclear. The sample taken for sequencing was CD4+ T cells from PBMCs. This receptor was taken from a human donor in good health. The CDR3 DNA follows: TGCAGTGCTAGAACAAACAAGAACACTGAAGCTTTCTTT. Protein sequence: CSARTNKNTEAFF.